This entry is about one T cell receptor beta chain. No antigen is known for it. The sample belongs to a study of T cell responses to AZD1222 COVID-19 vaccine. The ends lost 1 base at V and 0 bases at J; junction bases unmatched: 8. Germline CDR1 reads KGHSH; CDR2 reads LQKENI. The CDR3 loop spans 18 amino acids. Broader study findings: Epitopes outside B.1.351 and B.1.1.7 mutated regions reportedly drew nearly half of spike TCRs. Seropositive at baseline were only a handful of AZD1222 recipients. Clonal diversity was possibly underestimated, and the donors were mostly white British, with more females. Increases in Spike-specific TCR breadth and depth were seen after two AZD1222 doses.

Clones were sequenced by immunoSEQ multiplex PCR, and TCRdb holds only the in-frame ones, with some missing. The sample holds about 130,000 clones, 80% to 95% seen once. The sequencing here drew on peripheral blood, taken on day 0 of MenACWY control vaccination. The receptor was isolated from an adult in good health. The chain links TRBV18 to TRBJ2-2, with 7 nucleotides matching TRBD1. CDR3 nucleotides: TGTGCCAGCTCACCACTCTCGGTCGGACAGGCGAACACCGGGGAGCTGTTTTTT. Its translation is CASSPLSVGQANTGELFF. The full variable domain, its missing parts supplied by reference TRBV18 and TRBJ2-2, is NAGVMQNPRHLVRRRGQEARLRCSPMKGHSHVYWYRQLPEEGLKFMVYLQKENIIDESGMPKERFSAEFPKEGPSILRIQQVVRGDSAAYFCASSPLSVGQANTGELFFGEGSRLTVL.